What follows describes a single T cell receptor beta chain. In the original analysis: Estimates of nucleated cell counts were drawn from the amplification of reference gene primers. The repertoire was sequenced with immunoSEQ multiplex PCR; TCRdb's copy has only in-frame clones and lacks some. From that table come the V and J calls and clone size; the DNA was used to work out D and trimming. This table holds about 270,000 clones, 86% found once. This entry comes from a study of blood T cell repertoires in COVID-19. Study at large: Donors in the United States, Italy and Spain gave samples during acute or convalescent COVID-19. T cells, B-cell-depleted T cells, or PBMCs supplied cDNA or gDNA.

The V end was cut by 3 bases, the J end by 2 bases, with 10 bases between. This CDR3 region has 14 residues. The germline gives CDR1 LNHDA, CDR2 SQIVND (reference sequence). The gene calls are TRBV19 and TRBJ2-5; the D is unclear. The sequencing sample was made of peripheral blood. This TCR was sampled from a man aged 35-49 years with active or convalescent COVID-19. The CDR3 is CASSIWASQETQYF. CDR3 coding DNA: TGTGCCAGTAGTATCTGGGCCTCACAAGAGACCCAGTACTTC.